The next 30 T cell receptor beta chains were all read from a single sample in a study of radiation and T cells in renal cell carcinoma. Treatment in this sample: treatment-naive control, cytoreductive nephrectomy. Using immunoSEQ multiplex PCR, the repertoire was profiled, and TCRdb retains in-frame clones only, with some absent. The table shows some 14,000 clones, with 50% to 60% occurring only once. This material consisted of tumor tissue, taken from a patient whose treatment was nephrectomy without radiotherapy. The receptors originated from a man in his fifties or sixties with renal cell carcinoma.

The chain links TRBV30 to TRBJ2-3; 10 nucleotides align to TRBD2. The CDR3 is 13 residues long. With 6 bases clipped from V and 8 bases from J, the junction kept 8 bases outside the gene matches. Germline-derived CDR1 and CDR2 are GTSNPN and SVGIG (reference sequence). CDR3 in amino acids: CACRTSGPSTQYF. CDR3 DNA sequence: TGTGCCTGTCGGACTAGCGGACCTAGTACGCAGTATTTT.

This chain joins TRBV7-2 and TRBJ1-5; D is undetermined. Germline CDR1 reads SGHTA; CDR2 reads FQGNSA. The CDR3 totals 15 residues. The V end was cut by 3 bases, the J end by 7 bases, with 16 bases between. CDR3: CASSFFSGLGQPQHF. The CDR3 DNA reads TGTGCCAGCAGCTTCTTTTCCGGGCTGGGGCAGCCCCAGCATTTT. The complete variable domain, with remaining parts taken from reference TRBV7-2 and TRBJ1-5, reads GAGVSQSPSNKVTEKGKDVELRCDPISGHTALYWYRQSLGQGLEFLIYFQGNSAPDKSGLPSDRFSAERTGGSVSTLTIQRTQQEDSAVYLCASSFFSGLGQPQHFGDGTRLSIL.

This clone was seen a few times. The chain links TRBV4-1 to TRBJ2-7; 10 bases agree with TRBD2. The CDR3 contains 14 residues. The germline gives CDR1 MGHRA, CDR2 YSYEKL. Germline trimming cut 1 base from V and 3 bases from J; bases unmatched to any gene: 0. The CDR3 reads CASSQGTSGYEQYF. The CDR3 nucleotides read TGCGCCAGCAGCCAAGGGACTAGCGGCTACGAGCAGTACTTC.

V is TRBV7-9 and J is TRBJ2-7; 11 bases are a match to TRBD2. There are 15 residues in the CDR3. V was clipped by 5 bases and J by 5 bases; unmatched bases: 8. The germline V gene encodes CDR1 SEHNR and CDR2 FQNEAQ (reference sequence). The CDR3 here is CASSQSGTSGHEQYF. CDR3 DNA sequence: TGTGCCAGCAGCCAGTCGGGGACTAGCGGCCACGAGCAGTACTTC.

V is TRBV7-6 and J is TRBJ2-1; tentatively, D is TRBD1 (6 bases). The CDR3 loop spans 13 amino acids. V lost 7 bases and J lost 9, with 16 bases in between. Looked up from germline, CDR1 is SGHVS and CDR2 is FNYEAQ. DNA of the CDR3: TGTGCCAGCAAGATTACAGGGTCAGCTGAGCAGTTCTTC. It codes for CASKITGSAEQFF.

The V and J genes are TRBV28 and TRBJ2-3, with 8 nucleotides matching TRBD1. V lost 6 bases to trimming and J lost 3 bases; unmatched junction nucleotides: 11. The CDR3 totals 16 residues. CDR1 and CDR2 from the germline V gene are MDHEN and SYDVKM. This chain's CDR3 is CASSPTDRVRTDTQYF. The CDR3 region has the DNA TGTGCCAGCAGCCCTACGGACAGGGTGAGGACAGATACGCAGTATTTT.

This clone has just a few counts. This chain connects TRBV14 to TRBJ1-1, with no clear D. Germline values: CDR1 SGHDN, CDR2 FVKESK. The CDR3 covers 12 residues. Deletions cut 1 base from V and 7 bases from J, with 7 bases between. CDR3 loop: CASSQGGLEAFF. CDR3 coding DNA: TGTGCCAGCAGCCAAGGCGGACTTGAAGCTTTCTTT.

This chain links TRBV5-1 with TRBJ2-1, with 11 bases fitting TRBD2. CDR3 size: 16 residues. The V gene end was trimmed by 4 bases and the J gene end by 10 bases; junction bases not matched to a gene: 13. The germline CDR1 and CDR2 sequences are SGHRS and YFSETQ. The CDR3 loop reads CASSPTGTSGGSEQFF. CDR3 DNA sequence: TGCGCCAGCAGCCCCACCGGGACTAGCGGCGGATCAGAGCAGTTCTTC.

The chain combines TRBV27 with TRBJ2-1; unclear D gene. This CDR3 region has 13 residues. Trimming took off 2 bases at V and 5 bases at J, with 7 bases between the two ends. CDR1 and CDR2 from the germline V gene are MNHEY and SMNVEV (reference sequence). In DNA, the CDR3 is TGTGCCAGCAGTTTAGGACGGCACAATGAGCAGTTCTTC. Amino acid sequence: CASSLGRHNEQFF.

This rearrangement joins TRBV5-1 to TRBJ2-1; possibly TRBD1 for D (5 bases). Trimming left V 0 bases short and J 5 bases short, with 15 bases between. Germline CDR1 is SGHRS and CDR2 is YFSETQ. The CDR3 runs to 16 residues. Here the CDR3 reads CASSLGGRVTDNEQFF. The CDR3 bases are TGCGCCAGCAGCTTGGGAGGCAGGGTAACGGACAATGAGCAGTTCTTC.

J is TRBJ2-3 and V is TRBV5-1; 10 bases line up with TRBD1. This CDR3 has 15 amino acids. From germline, CDR1 is SGHRS and CDR2 YFSETQ. V was clipped by 4 bases and J by 4 bases; unmatched bases: 6. The CDR3 reads CASSDRTGGADTQYF. CDR3 nucleotides: TGCGCCAGCAGCGATCGGACAGGGGGTGCAGATACGCAGTATTTT.

The table lists this clone with a few counts. CDR3 bases: TGCGCCAGCAGCTTGCAGGGGAAGGGGGAAAACACCATATATTTT. Its protein is CASSLQGKGENTIYF. The chain joins TRBV5-1 to TRBJ1-3, with a possible D match to TRBD1 (6 bases). The CDR3 length is 15 residues. V lost 1 base to trimming and J lost 6 bases, with 14 bases between them. Per germline, CDR1 SGHRS and CDR2 YFSETQ. The whole variable domain, remainder taken from reference TRBV5-1 and TRBJ1-3, is KAGVTQTPRYLIKTRGQQVTLSCSPISGHRSVSWYQQTPGQGLQFLFEYFSETQRNKGNFPGRFSGRQFSNSRSEMNVSTLELGDSALYLCASSLQGKGENTIYFGEGSWLTVV.

This clone has more than one count but fewer than ten. The chain is built from TRBV7-8 and TRBJ1-5, with a possible D match to TRBD1 (6 bases). This CDR3 has 16 residues. Trimming took off 1 base at V and 7 bases at J, with 17 bases between the two ends. In germline, CDR1 is SGHVS, CDR2 FQNEAQ. The CDR3 protein is CASSLVLGQGRQPQHF. The CDR3, as DNA: TGTGCCAGCAGCTTAGTTCTAGGCCAGGGGCGGCAGCCCCAGCATTTT. The complete variable domain, with remaining parts taken from reference TRBV7-8 and TRBJ1-5, reads GAGVSQSPRYKVAKRGQDVALRCDPISGHVSLFWYQQALGQGPEFLTYFQNEAQLDKSGLPSDRFFAERPEGSVSTLKIQRTQQEDSAVYLCASSLVLGQGRQPQHFGDGTRLSIL.

The chain couples TRBV9 to TRBJ1-6; D is possibly TRBD1 (6 bases). The germline V and J ends were trimmed by 0 bases and 5 bases, with 12 bases remaining between them. From germline, CDR1 is SGDLS and CDR2 YYNGEE. The CDR3 has 16 residues. The CDR3 protein is CASSVGPAGDNSPLHF. The CDR3 coding sequence is TGTGCCAGCAGCGTAGGACCAGCAGGGGATAATTCACCCCTCCACTTT.

The chain employs TRBV7-8 and TRBJ1-2; TRBD1 might be the D (6 bases). Germline-derived CDR1 and CDR2 are SGHVS and FQNEAQ. V lost 5 bases to trimming and J lost 2 bases, with 18 bases between them. The CDR3 runs 16 residues. CDR3 loop: CASSPGGGRKNYGYTF. DNA of the CDR3: TGTGCCAGCAGCCCCGGGGGGGGCCGAAAGAACTATGGCTACACCTTC.

The V gene is TRBV7-9, the J gene TRBJ1-4; D remains unclear. With 1 base removed from V and 7 bases from J, the gap between germline ends came to 4 bases. CDR3 size: 12 residues. Germline V gives CDR1 SEHNR, CDR2 FQNEAQ (reference sequence). CDR3 bases: TGTGCCAGCAGCTTAGTTCCTGAAAAACTGTTTTTT. Its protein is CASSLVPEKLFF.

This clone was recorded only once. V is TRBV5-1 and J is TRBJ1-3; 8 nucleotides agree with TRBD1. This CDR3 is 17 amino acids long. CDR1 is SGHRS, CDR2 YFSETQ, per germline. V lost 0 bases and J lost 7; bases outside the gene matches: 12. As DNA, the CDR3 is TGCGCCAGCAGCTTGGCCAGAGGACAGGGCGAGAGGAACACCATATATTTT. This gives the protein CASSLARGQGERNTIYF.

The chain has TRBV27 and TRBJ1-6, with D possibly matching TRBD1 (5 bases). The V gene's germline CDR1 is MNHEY and CDR2 SMNVEV (reference sequence). Trimming pared 3 bases from V and 6 bases from J, leaving 9 bases between. The CDR3 length is 14 residues. The CDR3 reads CASSFRASNSPLHF. The CDR3 coding sequence is TGTGCCAGCAGTTTCAGGGCGAGTAATTCACCCCTCCACTTT.

This clone turned up a few times. The chain couples TRBV14 to TRBJ1-1; D perhaps matches TRBD1 (5 bases). Trimming took off 5 bases at V and 9 bases at J, with 13 bases between the two ends. Germline V gene data show CDR1 as SGHDN and CDR2 as FVKESK. This CDR3 region has 12 residues. CDR3 sequence: CASSATGTKAFF. DNA for the CDR3: TGTGCCAGCAGCGCAACCGGGACTAAAGCTTTCTTT.

A single count supports this clone. The chain employs TRBV7-8 and TRBJ2-3; TRBD2 agrees at 14 bases. The CDR3 spans 15 residues. V dropped 5 bases and J dropped 4; count of bases not matched to a gene: 2. The germline gives CDR1 SGHVS, CDR2 FQNEAQ. This chain's CDR3 is CASSLTSGGADTQYF. The CDR3 bases are TGTGCCAGCAGCCTGACTAGCGGGGGGGCAGATACGCAGTATTTT.

This sequence joins TRBV4-2 and TRBJ2-3; 9 nucleotides align to TRBD2. This CDR3 comprises 16 residues. Germline-derived CDR1 and CDR2 are LGHNA and YNFKEQ. V was clipped by 5 bases and J by 4 bases; unmatched bases: 10. The CDR3 reads CASSSRTSESPDTQYF. CDR3 DNA sequence: TGTGCCAGCAGCAGTCGGACTAGCGAGAGTCCAGATACGCAGTATTTT.

This clone has only a few counts. This chain uses TRBV19 with TRBJ2-2, with 7 positions matching TRBD2. The ends lost 5 bases at V and 3 bases at J; junction bases unmatched: 6. Germline CDR1 LNHDA, CDR2 SQIVND (reference sequence). The CDR3 has 15 residues. For the CDR3, the DNA is TGTGCCAGTAGTCCCCGGGAGGTAGACACCGGGGAGCTGTTTTTT. This encodes CASSPREVDTGELFF.

The genes are TRBV7-2 and TRBJ2-2, with D maybe TRBD1 (6 bases). Germline CDR1 is SGHTA and CDR2 is FQGNSA. This CDR3 contains 13 residues. Trimming pared 3 bases from V and 5 bases from J, leaving 7 bases between. The DNA for the CDR3 is TGTGCCAGCAGCTTCAGGGGTACCGGGGAGCTGTTTTTT. It is translated as CASSFRGTGELFF.

The chain combines TRBV9 with TRBJ2-7, with TRBD2 matching over 10 bases. CDR3 size: 14 residues. Germline V gene lookup returns CDR1 SGDLS and CDR2 YYNGEE. V dropped 4 bases and J dropped 4; count of bases not matched to a gene: 5. The CDR3, as DNA: TGTGCCAGCAGCCCTAGCGGGGGAGCTTACGAGCAGTACTTC. Protein: CASSPSGGAYEQYF.

The chain couples TRBV5-8 to TRBJ1-2; TRBD1 agrees at 8 bases. Germline CDR1 SGHTS, CDR2 YDEGEE. The CDR3 covers 13 residues. Germline trimming cut 9 bases from V and 7 bases from J; bases unmatched to any gene: 11. The CDR3 DNA sequence: TGTGCCAACGTGGACAGGGCCCGGGGTGGCTACACCTTC. Its protein is CANVDRARGGYTF. The whole variable domain, remainder taken from reference TRBV5-8 and TRBJ1-2, is EAGVTQSPTHLIKTRGQQATLRCSPISGHTSVYWYQQALGLGLQFLLWYDEGEERNRGNFPPRFSGRQFPNYSSELNVNALELEDSALYLCANVDRARGGYTFGSGTRLTVV.

The chain links TRBV4-1 to TRBJ2-1; possible D gene TRBD2, 8 bases. The CDR3 has 18 residues. Germline CDR1 is MGHRA and CDR2 is YSYEKL. The V end was cut by 0 bases, the J end by 8 bases, with 23 bases between. Written as DNA, the CDR3 is TGCGCCAGCAGCCAAGATCTCAGGGGGAGCGGGGGCTTCTATGAGCAGTTCTTC. The encoded protein is CASSQDLRGSGGFYEQFF.

V is TRBV6-5 and J is TRBJ2-7; D is ambiguous. V was clipped by 0 bases and J by 5 bases, with 14 bases between them. The CDR3 covers 15 residues. The V gene's germline CDR1 is MNHEY and CDR2 SVGAGI. In DNA form, the CDR3 reads TGTGCCAGCAGTTACTCGAGGTCCGAATTTGACGAGCAGTACTTC. Translating gives CASSYSRSEFDEQYF.

The chain is built from TRBV2 and TRBJ1-1; D call uncertain. The CDR3 totals 11 residues. Trimming removed 7 bases from V and 1 base from J, with 4 bases in between. The germline V gene encodes CDR1 SNHLY and CDR2 FYNNEI. This CDR3 reads CASMENTEAFF. CDR3 in DNA: TGTGCCAGCATGGAGAACACTGAAGCTTTCTTT.

The chain carries TRBV15 and TRBJ2-2, with 8 nucleotides matching TRBD2. This CDR3 comprises 16 residues. Germline assignment: CDR1 LNHNV and CDR2 YYDKDF (reference sequence). Trimming at V came to 3 bases and at J to 6 bases, leaving 9 bases not matched to a gene. The DNA of the CDR3 is TGTGCCACCAGCAGGCCCCGGGGGGGCAACCCCGGGGAGCTGTTTTTT. It codes for CATSRPRGGNPGELFF.

This chain joins TRBV6-4 and TRBJ2-2; D perhaps matches TRBD1 (6 bases). V lost 3 bases to trimming and J lost 5 bases, with 13 bases between them. CDR1 and CDR2 (germline): MRHNA, SNTAGT. This CDR3 is built from 15 residues. CDR3 residues: CASSEQGEGTGELFF. The DNA for the CDR3 is TGTGCCAGCAGTGAACAGGGTGAAGGTACCGGGGAGCTGTTTTTT.